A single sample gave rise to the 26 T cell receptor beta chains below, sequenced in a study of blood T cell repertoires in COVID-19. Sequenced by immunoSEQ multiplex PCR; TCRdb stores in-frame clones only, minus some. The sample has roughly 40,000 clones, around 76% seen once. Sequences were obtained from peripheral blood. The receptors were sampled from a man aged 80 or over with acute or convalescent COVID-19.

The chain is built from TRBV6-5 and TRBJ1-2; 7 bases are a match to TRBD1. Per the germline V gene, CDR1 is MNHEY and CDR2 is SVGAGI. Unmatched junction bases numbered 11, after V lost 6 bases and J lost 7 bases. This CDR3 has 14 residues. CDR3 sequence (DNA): TGTGCCAGCAGATCCAACACAGGGGAGAGTGGCTACACCTTC. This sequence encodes CASRSNTGESGYTF.

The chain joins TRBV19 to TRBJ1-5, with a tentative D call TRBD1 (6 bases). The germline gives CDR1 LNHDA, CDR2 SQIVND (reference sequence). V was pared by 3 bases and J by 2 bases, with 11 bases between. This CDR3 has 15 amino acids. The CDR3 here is CASSIAGAGNQPQHF. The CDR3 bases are TGTGCCAGTAGTATTGCGGGGGCTGGCAATCAGCCCCAGCATTTT. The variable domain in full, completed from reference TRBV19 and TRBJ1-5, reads DGGITQSPKYLFRKEGQNVTLSCEQNLNHDAMYWYRQDPGQGLRLIYYSQIVNDFQKGDIAEGYSVSREKKESFPLTVTSAQKNPTAFYLCASSIAGAGNQPQHFGDGTRLSIL.

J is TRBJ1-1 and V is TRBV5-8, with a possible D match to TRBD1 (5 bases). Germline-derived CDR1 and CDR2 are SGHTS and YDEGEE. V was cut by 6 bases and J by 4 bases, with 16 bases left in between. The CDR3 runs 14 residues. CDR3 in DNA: TGTGCCAGCACCCCTTGGGGCGGGGGCACTGAAGCTTTCTTT. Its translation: CASTPWGGGTEAFF.

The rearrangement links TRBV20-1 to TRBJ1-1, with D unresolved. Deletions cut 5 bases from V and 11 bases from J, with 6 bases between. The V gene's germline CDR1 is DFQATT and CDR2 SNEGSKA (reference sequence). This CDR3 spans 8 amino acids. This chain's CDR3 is CSAPRAFF. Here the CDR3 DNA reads TGCAGTGCTCCCCGGGCTTTCTTT.

The CDR3 sequence is CASSESGTGGYQPQHF. The CDR3 DNA follows: TGTGCCAGTAGTGAATCCGGGACAGGGGGCTATCAGCCCCAGCATTTT. This chain joins TRBV19 and TRBJ1-5; 12 positions match TRBD1. Looked up from germline, CDR1 is LNHDA and CDR2 is SQIVND (reference sequence). This CDR3 is 16 amino acids long. After removal of 5 bases from V and 5 bases from J, the junction contained 7 bases not matched to a gene.

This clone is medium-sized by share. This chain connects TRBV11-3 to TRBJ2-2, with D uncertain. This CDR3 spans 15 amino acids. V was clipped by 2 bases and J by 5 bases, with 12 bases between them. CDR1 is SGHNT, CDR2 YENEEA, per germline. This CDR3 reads CASSLFGSETGELFF. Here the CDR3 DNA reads TGTGCCAGCAGCTTATTCGGGTCGGAGACCGGGGAGCTGTTTTTT. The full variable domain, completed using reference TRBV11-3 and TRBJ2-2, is EAGVVQSPRYKIIEKKQPVAFWCNPISGHNTLYWYLQNLGQGPELLIRYENEEAVDDSQLPKDRFSAERLKGVDSTLKIQPAELGDSAVYLCASSLFGSETGELFFGEGSRLTVL.

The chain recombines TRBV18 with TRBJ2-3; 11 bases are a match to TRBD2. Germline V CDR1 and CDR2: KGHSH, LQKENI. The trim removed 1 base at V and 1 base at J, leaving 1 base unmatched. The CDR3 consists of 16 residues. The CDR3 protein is CASSPLLAGGTDTQYF. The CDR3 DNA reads TGTGCCAGCTCACCACTACTAGCGGGGGGCACAGATACGCAGTATTTT.

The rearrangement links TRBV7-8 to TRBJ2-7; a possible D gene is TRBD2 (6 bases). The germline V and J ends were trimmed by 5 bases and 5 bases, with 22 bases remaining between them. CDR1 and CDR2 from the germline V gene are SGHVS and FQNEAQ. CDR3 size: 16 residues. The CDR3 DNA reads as TGTGCCAGCAGCCTCCAGTGGGACTGGGTGGGAGACGAGCAGTACTTC. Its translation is CASSLQWDWVGDEQYF.

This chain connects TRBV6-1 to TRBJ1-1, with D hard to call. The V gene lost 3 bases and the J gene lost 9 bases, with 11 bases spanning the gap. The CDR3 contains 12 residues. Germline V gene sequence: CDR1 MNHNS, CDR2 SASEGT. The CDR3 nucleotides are TGTGCCAGCAGTGACCCTCGGGGTAAAGCTTTCTTT. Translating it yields CASSDPRGKAFF.

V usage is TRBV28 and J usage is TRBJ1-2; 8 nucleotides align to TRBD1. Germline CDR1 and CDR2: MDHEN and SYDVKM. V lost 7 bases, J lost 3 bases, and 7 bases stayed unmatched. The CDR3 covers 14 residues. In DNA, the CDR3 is TGTGCCAGCAACCTACAGGGGGATTACTATGGCTACACCTTC. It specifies CASNLQGDYYGYTF.

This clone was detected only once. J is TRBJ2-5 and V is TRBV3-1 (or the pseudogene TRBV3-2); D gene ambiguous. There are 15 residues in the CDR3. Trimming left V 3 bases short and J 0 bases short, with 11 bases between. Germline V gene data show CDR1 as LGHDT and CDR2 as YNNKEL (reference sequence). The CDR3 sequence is CASSHTAGYQETQYF. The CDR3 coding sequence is TGTGCCAGCAGCCACACCGCCGGGTACCAAGAGACCCAGTACTTC.

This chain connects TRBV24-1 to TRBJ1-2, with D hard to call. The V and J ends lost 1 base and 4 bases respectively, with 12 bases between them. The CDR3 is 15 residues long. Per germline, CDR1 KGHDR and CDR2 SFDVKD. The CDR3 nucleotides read TGTGCCACCAGTGATTTAAAGGATGAGGGCTATGGCTACACCTTC. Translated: CATSDLKDEGYGYTF.

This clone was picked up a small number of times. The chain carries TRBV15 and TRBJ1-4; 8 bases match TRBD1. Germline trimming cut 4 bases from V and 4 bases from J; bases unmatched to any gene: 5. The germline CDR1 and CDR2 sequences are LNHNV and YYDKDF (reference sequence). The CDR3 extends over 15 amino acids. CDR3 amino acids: CATSIRTGINEKLFF. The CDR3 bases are TGTGCCACCAGCATCCGGACAGGGATTAATGAAAAACTGTTTTTT.

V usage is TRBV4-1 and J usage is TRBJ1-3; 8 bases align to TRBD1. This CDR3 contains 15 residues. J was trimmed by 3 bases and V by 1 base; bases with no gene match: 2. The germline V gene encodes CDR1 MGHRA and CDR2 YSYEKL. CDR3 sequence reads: CASSQGQGNGNTIYF. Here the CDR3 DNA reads TGCGCCAGCAGCCAAGGACAGGGGAATGGAAACACCATATATTTT.

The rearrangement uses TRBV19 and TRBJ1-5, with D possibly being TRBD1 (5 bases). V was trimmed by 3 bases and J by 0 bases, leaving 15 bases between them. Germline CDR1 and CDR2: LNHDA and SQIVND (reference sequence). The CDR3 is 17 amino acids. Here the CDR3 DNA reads TGTGCCAGTAGTATGATGTGGGACTCCACTAGCAATCAGCCCCAGCATTTT. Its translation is CASSMMWDSTSNQPQHF.

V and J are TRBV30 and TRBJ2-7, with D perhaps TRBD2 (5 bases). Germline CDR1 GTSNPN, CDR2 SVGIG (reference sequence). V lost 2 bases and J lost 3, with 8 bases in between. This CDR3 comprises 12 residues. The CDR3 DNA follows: TGTGCCTGGAGTCTCACTAGCTACGAGCAGTACTTC. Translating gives CAWSLTSYEQYF. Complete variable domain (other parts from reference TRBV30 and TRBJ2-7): SQTIHQWPATLVQPVGSPLSLECTVEGTSNPNLYWYRQAAGRGLQLLFYSVGIGQISSEVPQNLSASRPQDRQFILSSKKLLLSDSGFYLCAWSLTSYEQYFGPGTRLTVT.

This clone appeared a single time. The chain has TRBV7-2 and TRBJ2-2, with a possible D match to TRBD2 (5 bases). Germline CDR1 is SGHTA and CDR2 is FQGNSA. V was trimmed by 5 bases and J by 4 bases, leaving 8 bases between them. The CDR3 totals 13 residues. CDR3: CASSTGITGELFF. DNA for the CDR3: TGTGCCAGCAGCACGGGAATCACCGGGGAGCTGTTTTTT. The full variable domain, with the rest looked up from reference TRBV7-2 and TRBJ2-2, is GAGVSQSPSNKVTEKGKDVELRCDPISGHTALYWYRQSLGQGLEFLIYFQGNSAPDKSGLPSDRFSAERTGGSVSTLTIQRTQQEDSAVYLCASSTGITGELFFGEGSRLTVL.

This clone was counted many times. The CDR3 protein is CASSLIGSGTEAFF. The CDR3 nucleotides are TGTGCCAGCAGCTTAATTGGCTCGGGCACTGAAGCTTTCTTT. V and J are TRBV7-3 and TRBJ1-1; D remains unclear. The CDR3 length is 14 residues. V lost 1 base and J lost 4, with 10 bases in between. Per the germline V gene, CDR1 is SGHTA and CDR2 is FQGTGA.

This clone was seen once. The CDR3 nucleotides read TGTGCCAGCACTAGGGGGAGTACGAACACCGGGGAGCTGTTTTTT. It translates to CASTRGSTNTGELFF. The rearrangement joins TRBV9 to TRBJ2-2, with D maybe TRBD1 (6 bases). Germline lookup yields CDR1 SGDLS and CDR2 YYNGEE. Deletions cut 6 bases from V and 0 bases from J, with 12 bases between. The CDR3 is 15 residues long.

CDR3 region: CASSRQVGQPQHF. As DNA, the CDR3 is TGTGCCAGCAGTCGACAGGTAGGCCAGCCCCAGCATTTT. The gene calls are TRBV2 and TRBJ1-5; a possible D gene is TRBD1 (6 bases). The germline V gene encodes CDR1 SNHLY and CDR2 FYNNEI. The CDR3 has 13 residues. Between the trimmed V and J ends, which lost 5 bases and 7 bases, there was a span of 12 bases.

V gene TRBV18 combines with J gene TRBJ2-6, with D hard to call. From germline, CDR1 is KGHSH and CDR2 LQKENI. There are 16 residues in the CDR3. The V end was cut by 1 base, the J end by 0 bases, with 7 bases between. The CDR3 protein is CASSPRSLSGANVLTF. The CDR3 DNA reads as TGTGCCAGCTCACCACGGAGTCTCTCTGGGGCCAACGTCCTGACTTTC.

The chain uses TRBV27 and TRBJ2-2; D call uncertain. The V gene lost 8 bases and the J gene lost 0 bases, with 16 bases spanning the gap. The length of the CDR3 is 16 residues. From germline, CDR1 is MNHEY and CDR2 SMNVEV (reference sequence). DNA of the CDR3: TGTGCCAGCCGCTCGAGGCGGAGTTCGAACACCGGGGAGCTGTTTTTT. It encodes CASRSRRSSNTGELFF.

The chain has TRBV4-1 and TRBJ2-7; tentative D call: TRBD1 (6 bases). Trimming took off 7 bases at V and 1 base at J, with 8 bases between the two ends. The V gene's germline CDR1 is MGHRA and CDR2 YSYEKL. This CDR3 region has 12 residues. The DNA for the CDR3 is TGCGCCAGCATCAGGGGATCCTACGAGCAGTACTTC. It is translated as CASIRGSYEQYF.

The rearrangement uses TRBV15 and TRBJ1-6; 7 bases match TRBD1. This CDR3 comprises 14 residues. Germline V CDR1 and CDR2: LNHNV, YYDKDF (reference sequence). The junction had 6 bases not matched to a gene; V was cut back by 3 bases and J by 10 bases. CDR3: CATSSGTVGSPLHF. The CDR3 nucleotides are TGTGCCACCAGCAGCGGGACAGTCGGCTCACCCCTCCACTTT.

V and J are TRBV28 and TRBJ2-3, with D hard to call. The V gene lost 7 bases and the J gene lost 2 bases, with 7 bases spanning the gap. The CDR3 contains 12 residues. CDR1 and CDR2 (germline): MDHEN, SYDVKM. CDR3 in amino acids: CASTLSTDTQYF. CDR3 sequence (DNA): TGTGCCAGCACCCTATCCACAGATACGCAGTATTTT. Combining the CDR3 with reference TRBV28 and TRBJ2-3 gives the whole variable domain DVKVTQSSRYLVKRTGEKVFLECVQDMDHENMFWYRQDPGLGLRLIYFSYDVKMKEKGDIPEGYSVSREKKERFSLILESASTNQTSMYLCASTLSTDTQYFGPGTRLTVL.

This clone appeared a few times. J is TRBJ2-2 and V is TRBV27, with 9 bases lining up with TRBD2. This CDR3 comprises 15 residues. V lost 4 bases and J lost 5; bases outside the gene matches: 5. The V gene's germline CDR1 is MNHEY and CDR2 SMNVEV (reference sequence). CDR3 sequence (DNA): TGTGCCAGCAGTTCCCTAGCGGGGTGGACCGGGGAGCTGTTTTTT. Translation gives CASSSLAGWTGELFF.